This TCR beta chain was obtained from a study of OX40 agonist ivuxolimab in advanced cancers. Study-wide results and limits: Circulating CD4+ and CD8+ T cells showed clonal expansion by week 6 at 0.1 to 3.0 mg/kg.

This table comes from immunoSEQ multiplex PCR, and its TCRdb copy is limited to in-frame clones, with some not included. The sample lists tens of thousands of clones, 75% to 85% occurring once. Notes on this clone: Its specificity is not known.

V was cut by 2 bases and J by 4 bases, with 9 bases left in between. The CDR3 runs 13 residues. Germline V gives CDR1 SGHAT, CDR2 FQNNGV. This TCR came from an adult with an advanced solid tumor such as melanoma, head and neck, liver or kidney cancer. The J gene is TRBJ2-7, the V gene TRBV11-2; D remains ambiguous. The sequenced sample was CD4+ or CD8+ T cells sorted from blood, obtained in a trial of the OX40 agonist ivuxolimab. The DNA for the CDR3 is TGTGCCAGCAGCTTAAGGGATTGGTACGAGCAGTACTTC. Translated: CASSLRDWYEQYF. The full variable domain, rest sourced from reference TRBV11-2 and TRBJ2-7, is EAGVAQSPRYKIIEKRQSVAFWCNPISGHATLYWYQQILGQGPKLLIQFQNNGVVDDSQLPKDRFSAERLKGVDSTLKIQPAKLEDSAVYLCASSLRDWYEQYFGPGTRLTVT.